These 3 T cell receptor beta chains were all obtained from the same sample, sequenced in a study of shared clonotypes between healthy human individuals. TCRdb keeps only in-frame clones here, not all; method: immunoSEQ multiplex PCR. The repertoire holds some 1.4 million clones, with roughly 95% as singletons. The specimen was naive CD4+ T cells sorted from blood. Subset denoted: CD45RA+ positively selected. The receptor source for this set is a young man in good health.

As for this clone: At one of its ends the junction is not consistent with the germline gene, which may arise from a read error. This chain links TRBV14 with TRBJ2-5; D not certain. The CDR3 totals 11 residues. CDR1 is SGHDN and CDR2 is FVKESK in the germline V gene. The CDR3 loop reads CASSQGWQHHF. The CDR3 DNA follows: TGTGCCAGCAGCCAAGGGTGGCAGCATCACTTC.

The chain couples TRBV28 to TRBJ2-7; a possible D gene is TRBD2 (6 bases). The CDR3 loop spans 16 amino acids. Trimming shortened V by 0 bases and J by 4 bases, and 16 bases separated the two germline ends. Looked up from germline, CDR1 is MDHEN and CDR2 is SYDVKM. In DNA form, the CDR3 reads TGTGCCAGCAGTTTATGGGGGACTGGGATATGGTACGAGCAGTACTTC. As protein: CASSLWGTGIWYEQYF.

CDR3 coding DNA: TGTGCCGGAATGACAGGCACAGATACGCAGTATTTT. This encodes CAGMTGTDTQYF. This chain joins TRBV30 and TRBJ2-3, with D possibly matching TRBD1 (5 bases). CDR3 length: 12 amino acids. The V and J ends lost 8 bases and 1 base respectively, with 10 bases between them. Germline lookup yields CDR1 GTSNPN and CDR2 SVGIG (reference sequence).